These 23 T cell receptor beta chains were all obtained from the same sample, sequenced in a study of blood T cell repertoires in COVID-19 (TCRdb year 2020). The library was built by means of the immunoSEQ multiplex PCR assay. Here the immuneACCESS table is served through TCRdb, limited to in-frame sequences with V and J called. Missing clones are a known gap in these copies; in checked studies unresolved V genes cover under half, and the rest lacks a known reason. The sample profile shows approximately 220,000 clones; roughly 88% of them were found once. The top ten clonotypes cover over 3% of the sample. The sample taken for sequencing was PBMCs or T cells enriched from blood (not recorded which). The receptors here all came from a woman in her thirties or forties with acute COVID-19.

CDR3 in amino acids: CASSRQGQSNQPQHF. The CDR3 bases are TGTGCCAGTAGTAGGCAGGGCCAAAGCAATCAGCCCCAGCATTTT. This sequence joins TRBV19 and TRBJ1-5; the D gene is possibly TRBD1 (5 bases). This CDR3 spans 15 amino acids. Trimming cost V 4 bases and J 1 base, with 11 bases left between them. CDR1 and CDR2 from the germline V gene are LNHDA and SQIVND (reference sequence). Supplemented by reference TRBV19 and TRBJ1-5, the full variable domain reads DGGITQSPKYLFRKEGQNVTLSCEQNLNHDAMYWYRQDPGQGLRLIYYSQIVNDFQKGDIAEGYSVSREKKESFPLTVTSAQKNPTAFYLCASSRQGQSNQPQHFGDGTRLSIL.

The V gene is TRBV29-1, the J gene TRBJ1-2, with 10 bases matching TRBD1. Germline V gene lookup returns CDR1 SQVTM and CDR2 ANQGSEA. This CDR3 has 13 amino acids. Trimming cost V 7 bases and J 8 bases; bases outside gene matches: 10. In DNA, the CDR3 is TGCAGCGGCTCGGGACAGGGGAGAGGGGGCTACACCTTC. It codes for CSGSGQGRGGYTF.

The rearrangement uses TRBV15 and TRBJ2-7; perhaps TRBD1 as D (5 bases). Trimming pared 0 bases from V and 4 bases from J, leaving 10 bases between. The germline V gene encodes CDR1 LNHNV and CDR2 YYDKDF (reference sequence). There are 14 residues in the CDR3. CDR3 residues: CATSRDQGTYEQYF. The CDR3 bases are TGTGCCACCAGCAGAGATCAGGGTACGTACGAGCAGTACTTC.

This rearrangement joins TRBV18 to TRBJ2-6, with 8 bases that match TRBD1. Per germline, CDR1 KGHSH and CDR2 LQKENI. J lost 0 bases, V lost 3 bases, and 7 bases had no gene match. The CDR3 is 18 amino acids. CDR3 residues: CASSPTGAEGSGANVLTF. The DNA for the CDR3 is TGTGCCAGCTCACCGACAGGGGCGGAAGGCTCTGGGGCCAACGTCCTGACTTTC. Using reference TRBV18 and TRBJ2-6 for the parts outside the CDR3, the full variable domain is NAGVMQNPRHLVRRRGQEARLRCSPMKGHSHVYWYRQLPEEGLKFMVYLQKENIIDESGMPKERFSAEFPKEGPSILRIQQVVRGDSAAYFCASSPTGAEGSGANVLTFGAGSRLTVL.

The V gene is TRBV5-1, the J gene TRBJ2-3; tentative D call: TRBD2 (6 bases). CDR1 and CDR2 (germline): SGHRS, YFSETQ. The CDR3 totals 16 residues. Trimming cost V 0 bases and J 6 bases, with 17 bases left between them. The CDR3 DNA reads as TGCGCCAGCAGCTTGGCCGCACTAGCATCAGCGGATACGCAGTATTTT. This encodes CASSLAALASADTQYF.

CDR3 sequence: CASSIRMDSQGAFF. The CDR3 DNA reads as TGTGCCAGTAGTATAAGGATGGACAGCCAAGGAGCTTTCTTT. This sequence joins TRBV19 and TRBJ1-1; perhaps TRBD1 as D (6 bases). The germline V gene encodes CDR1 LNHDA and CDR2 SQIVND (reference sequence). This CDR3 has 14 residues. V dropped 2 bases and J dropped 10 bases, with 17 bases sitting between them.

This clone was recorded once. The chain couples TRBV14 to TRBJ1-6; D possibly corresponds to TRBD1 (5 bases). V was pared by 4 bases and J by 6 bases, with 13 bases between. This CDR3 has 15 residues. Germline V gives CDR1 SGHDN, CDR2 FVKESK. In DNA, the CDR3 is TGTGCCAGCAGCCTAATCCGGGGGGGTAATTCACCCCTCCACTTT. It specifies CASSLIRGGNSPLHF.

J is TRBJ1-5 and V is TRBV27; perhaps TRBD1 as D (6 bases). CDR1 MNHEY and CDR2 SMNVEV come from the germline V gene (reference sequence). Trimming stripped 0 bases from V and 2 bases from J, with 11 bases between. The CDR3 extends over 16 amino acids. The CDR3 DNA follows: TGTGCCAGCAGTTTATCGTCAGGGGTGGGCAATCAGCCCCAGCATTTT. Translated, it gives CASSLSSGVGNQPQHF.

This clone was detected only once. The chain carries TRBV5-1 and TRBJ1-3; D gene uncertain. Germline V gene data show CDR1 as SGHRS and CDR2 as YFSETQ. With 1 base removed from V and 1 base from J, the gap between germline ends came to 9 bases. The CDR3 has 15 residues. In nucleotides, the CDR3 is TGCGCCAGCAGCTTGTTGCCAGCGTCTGGAAACACCATATATTTT. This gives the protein CASSLLPASGNTIYF.

CDR3 sequence (DNA): TGCGCCAGCATTTCGGGGGGTGTTTACAATGAGCAGTTCTTC. Translated: CASISGGVYNEQFF. The rearrangement joins TRBV10-2 to TRBJ2-1; TRBD2 matches at 7 bases. The ends lost 7 bases at V and 4 bases at J; junction bases unmatched: 7. Germline CDR1 and CDR2: WSHSY and SAAADI. CDR3 length equals 14 residues.

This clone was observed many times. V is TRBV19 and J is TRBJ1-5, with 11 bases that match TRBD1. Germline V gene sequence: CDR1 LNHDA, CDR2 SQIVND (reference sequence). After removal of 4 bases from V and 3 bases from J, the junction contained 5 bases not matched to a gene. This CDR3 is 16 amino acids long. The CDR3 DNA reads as TGTGCCAGTAGTAACCGGGACAGGGGGTACAATCAGCCCCAGCATTTT. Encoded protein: CASSNRDRGYNQPQHF.

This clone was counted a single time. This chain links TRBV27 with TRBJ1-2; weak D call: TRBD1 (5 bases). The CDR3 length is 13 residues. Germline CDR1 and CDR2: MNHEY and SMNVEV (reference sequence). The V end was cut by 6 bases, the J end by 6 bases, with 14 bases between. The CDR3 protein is CASRGNRGHGYTF. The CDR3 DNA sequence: TGTGCCAGCAGGGGGAATAGGGGTCATGGCTACACCTTC.

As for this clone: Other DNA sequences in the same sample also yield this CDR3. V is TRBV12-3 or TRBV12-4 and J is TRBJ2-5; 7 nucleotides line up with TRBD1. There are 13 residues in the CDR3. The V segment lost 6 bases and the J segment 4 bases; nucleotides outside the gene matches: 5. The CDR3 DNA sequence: TGTGCCAGCAGCCTGGGACAGACAGAGACCCAGTACTTC. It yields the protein CASSLGQTETQYF.

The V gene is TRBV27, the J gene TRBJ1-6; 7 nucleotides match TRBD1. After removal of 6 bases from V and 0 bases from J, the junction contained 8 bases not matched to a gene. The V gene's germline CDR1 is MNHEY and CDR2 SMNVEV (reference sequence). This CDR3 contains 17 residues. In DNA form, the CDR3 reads TGTGCCAGCAGCCTCTACAGGGGTGACTCCTATAATTCACCCCTCCACTTT. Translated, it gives CASSLYRGDSYNSPLHF.

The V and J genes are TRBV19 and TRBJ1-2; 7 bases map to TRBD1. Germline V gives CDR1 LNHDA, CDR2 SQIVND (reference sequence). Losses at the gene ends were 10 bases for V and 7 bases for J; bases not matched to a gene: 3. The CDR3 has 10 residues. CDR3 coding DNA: TGTGCCACCAGGGGGGTTGGCTACACCTTC. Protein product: CATRGVGYTF. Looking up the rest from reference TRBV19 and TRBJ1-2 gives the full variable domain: DGGITQSPKYLFRKEGQNVTLSCEQNLNHDAMYWYRQDPGQGLRLIYYSQIVNDFQKGDIAEGYSVSREKKESFPLTVTSAQKNPTAFYLCATRGVGYTFGSGTRLTVV.

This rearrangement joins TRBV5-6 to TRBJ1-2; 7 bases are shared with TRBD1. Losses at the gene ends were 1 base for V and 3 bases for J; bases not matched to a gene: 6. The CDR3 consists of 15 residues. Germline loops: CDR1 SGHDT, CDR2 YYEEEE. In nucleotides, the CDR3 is TGTGCCAGCAGCTTGAAGAGGGGGCAGTACTATGGCTACACCTTC. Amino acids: CASSLKRGQYYGYTF.

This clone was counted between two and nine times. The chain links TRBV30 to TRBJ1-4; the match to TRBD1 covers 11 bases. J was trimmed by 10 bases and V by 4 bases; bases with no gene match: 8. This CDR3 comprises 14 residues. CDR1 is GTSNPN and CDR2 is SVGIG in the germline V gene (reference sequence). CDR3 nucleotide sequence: TGTGCCTGGAAACTCGGACAGGGGGCCGGAAAACTGTTTTTT. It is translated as CAWKLGQGAGKLFF.

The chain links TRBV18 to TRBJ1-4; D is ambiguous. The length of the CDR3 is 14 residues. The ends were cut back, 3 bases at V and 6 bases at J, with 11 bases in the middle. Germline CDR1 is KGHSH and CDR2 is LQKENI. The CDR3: CASSPTGGHEKLFF. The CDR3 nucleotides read TGTGCCAGCTCACCGACGGGAGGTCATGAAAAACTGTTTTTT.

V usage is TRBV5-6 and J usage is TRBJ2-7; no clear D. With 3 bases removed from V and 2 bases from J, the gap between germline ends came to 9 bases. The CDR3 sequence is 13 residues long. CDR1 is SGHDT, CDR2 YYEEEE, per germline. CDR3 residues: CASSSDTTYEQYF. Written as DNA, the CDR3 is TGTGCCAGCAGCTCCGACACAACCTACGAGCAGTACTTC.

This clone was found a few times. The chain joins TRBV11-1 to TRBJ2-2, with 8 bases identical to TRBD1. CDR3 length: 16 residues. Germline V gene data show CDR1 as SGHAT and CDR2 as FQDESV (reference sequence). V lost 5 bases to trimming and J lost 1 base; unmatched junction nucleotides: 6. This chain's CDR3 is CASSTTGTGNTGELFF. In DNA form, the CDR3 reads TGTGCCAGCAGCACAACCGGGACAGGGAACACCGGGGAGCTGTTTTTT.

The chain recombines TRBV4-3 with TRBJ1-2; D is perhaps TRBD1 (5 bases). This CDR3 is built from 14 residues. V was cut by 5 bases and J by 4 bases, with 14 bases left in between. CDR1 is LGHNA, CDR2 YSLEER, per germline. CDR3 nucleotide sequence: TGCGCCAGCAGCTCGCGGGGGGGGGTCTATGGCTACACCTTC. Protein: CASSSRGGVYGYTF.

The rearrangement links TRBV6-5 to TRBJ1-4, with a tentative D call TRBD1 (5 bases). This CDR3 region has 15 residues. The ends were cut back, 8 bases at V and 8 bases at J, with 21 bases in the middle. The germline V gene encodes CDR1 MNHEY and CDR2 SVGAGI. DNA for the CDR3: TGTGCCAGCGGACAAGTAGTTGGGGCGGGGGAAAAACTGTTTTTT. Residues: CASGQVVGAGEKLFF.

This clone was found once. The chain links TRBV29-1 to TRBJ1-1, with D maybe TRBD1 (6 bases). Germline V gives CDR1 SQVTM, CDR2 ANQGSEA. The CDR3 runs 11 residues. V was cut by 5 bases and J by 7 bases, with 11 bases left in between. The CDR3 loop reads CSVYRDSEAFF. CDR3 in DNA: TGCAGCGTTTACAGGGATAGTGAAGCTTTCTTT. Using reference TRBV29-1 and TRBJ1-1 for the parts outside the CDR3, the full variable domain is SAVISQKPSRDICQRGTSLTIQCQVDSQVTMMFWYRQQPGQSLTLIATANQGSEATYESGFVIDKFPISRPNLTFSTLTVSNMSPEDSSIYLCSVYRDSEAFFGQGTRLTVV.